The entry below gives a single TCR beta chain sequence along with its context. The antigen remains undetermined. The United States was where all participants with HIV were treated. This sample was taken from a study of long-term antiretroviral therapy in people with HIV. Overall study context: The study's earliest collections predate the 2015 immediate-ART recommendation by about a decade.

Study findings and constraints: Pre-ART expanded clones dominated the repertoire at every time point.

The libraries were made with immunoSEQ v3.0 at survey level. Measured with immunoSEQ multiplex PCR; TCRdb has only the in-frame clones, and not every one. In the table there are about 24,000 clones, about 95% of which are singletons. Germline V CDR1 and CDR2: MNHEY, SMNVEV (reference sequence). The CDR3 is 14 residues long. V was pared by 2 bases and J by 4 bases, with 11 bases between. The sequence was collected from a woman in her forties or fifties with HIV. The sequenced sample was unsorted PBMCs, obtained around 5 years after starting antiretroviral therapy. The J gene is TRBJ2-5, the V gene TRBV27; D is unresolved. For the CDR3, the DNA is TGTGCCAGCAGTTTAGGGTCCCTTGGAGAGACCCAGTACTTC. Its protein is CASSLGSLGETQYF.